The clone carrying this T cell receptor (beta chain) showed up just once. Its antigen is still unknown. The identical CDR3 is also encoded by other nucleotide sequences in the sample. V was cut by 1 base and J by 3 bases, with 7 bases left in between. The germline V gene has CDR1 SGHTA and CDR2 FQGNSA. CDR3 length equals 13 residues. The authors took one heparinised blood draw, averaging about 120 mL, from each donor. This record belongs to a study of beta chain features in type 1 diabetes. Expressed TCRB transcripts got sequenced, as all isolated RNA was reverse transcribed. The protocol was immunoSEQ multiplex PCR, while the TCRdb copy is restricted to in-frame clones and leaves out a portion. The sample shows 95,000 to 150,000 clones, about 17% of them seen only once. The study, taken as a whole, reports: In every one of the four CD4+ subsets, TCRB CDR3s were moderately but significantly shorter in Type 1 diabetes patients.

The TCR comes from a man aged 25-45 years with type 1 diabetes. V and J are TRBV7-2 and TRBJ2-7, with D possibly matching TRBD1 (6 bases). Specimen: central memory CD4+ T cells from blood. CDR3 DNA sequence: TGTGCCAGCAGCTTAGGACAGGACTACGAGCAGTACTTC. Translating gives CASSLGQDYEQYF.